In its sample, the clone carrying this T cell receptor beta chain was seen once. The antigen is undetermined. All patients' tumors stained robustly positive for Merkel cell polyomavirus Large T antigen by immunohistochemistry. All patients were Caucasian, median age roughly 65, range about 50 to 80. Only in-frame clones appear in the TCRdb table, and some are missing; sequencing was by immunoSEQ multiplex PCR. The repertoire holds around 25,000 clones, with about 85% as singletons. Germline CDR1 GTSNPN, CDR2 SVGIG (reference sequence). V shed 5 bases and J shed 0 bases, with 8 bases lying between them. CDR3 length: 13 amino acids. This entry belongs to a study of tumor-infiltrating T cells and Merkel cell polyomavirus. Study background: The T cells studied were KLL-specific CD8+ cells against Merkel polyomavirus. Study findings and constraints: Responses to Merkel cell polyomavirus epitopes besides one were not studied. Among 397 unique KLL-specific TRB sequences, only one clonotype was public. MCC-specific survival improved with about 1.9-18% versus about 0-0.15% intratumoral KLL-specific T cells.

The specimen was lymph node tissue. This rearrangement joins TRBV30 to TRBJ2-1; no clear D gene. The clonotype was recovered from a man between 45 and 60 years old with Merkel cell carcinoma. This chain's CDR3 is CAWEPSSYNEQFF. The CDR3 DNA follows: TGTGCCTGGGAACCGAGCTCCTACAATGAGCAGTTCTTC.